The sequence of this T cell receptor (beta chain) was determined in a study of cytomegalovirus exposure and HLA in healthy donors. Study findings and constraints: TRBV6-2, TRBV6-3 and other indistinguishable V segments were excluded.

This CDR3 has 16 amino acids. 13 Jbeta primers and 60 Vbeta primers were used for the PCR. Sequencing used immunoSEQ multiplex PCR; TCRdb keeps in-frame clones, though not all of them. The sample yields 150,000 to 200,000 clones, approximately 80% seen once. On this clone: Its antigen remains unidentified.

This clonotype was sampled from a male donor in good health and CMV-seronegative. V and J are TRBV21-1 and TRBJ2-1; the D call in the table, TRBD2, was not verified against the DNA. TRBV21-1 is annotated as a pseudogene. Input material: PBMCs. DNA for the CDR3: TGTGCCAGCAGATTAGCGGGTACAGATAACATGGATGAGCAGTTCTTC. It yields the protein CASRLAGTDNMDEQFF.